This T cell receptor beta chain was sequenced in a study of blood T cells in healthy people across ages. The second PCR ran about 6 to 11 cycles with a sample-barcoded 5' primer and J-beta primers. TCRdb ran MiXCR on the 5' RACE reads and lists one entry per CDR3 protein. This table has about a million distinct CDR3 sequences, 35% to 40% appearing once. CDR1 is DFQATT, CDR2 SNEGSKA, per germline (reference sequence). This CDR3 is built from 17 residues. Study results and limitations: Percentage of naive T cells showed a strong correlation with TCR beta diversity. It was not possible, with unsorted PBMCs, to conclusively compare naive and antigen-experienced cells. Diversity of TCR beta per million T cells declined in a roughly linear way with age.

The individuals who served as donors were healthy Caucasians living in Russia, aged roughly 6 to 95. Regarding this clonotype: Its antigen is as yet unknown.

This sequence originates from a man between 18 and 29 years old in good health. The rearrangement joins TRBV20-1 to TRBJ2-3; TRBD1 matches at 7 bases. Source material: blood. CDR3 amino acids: CSQQARGPIPGTDTQYF. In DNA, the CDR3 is TGCAGCCAACAAGCGAGGGGGCCGATTCCCGGCACAGATACGCAGTATTTT.